One and the same sample provided the 5 T cell receptor beta chains below, sequenced in a study of T cell responses to AZD1222 COVID-19 vaccine. Method: immunoSEQ multiplex PCR; TCRdb's copy keeps in-frame clones and lacks some. Of roughly 93,000 clones in the sample, 65% to 90% were seen once. Sequenced material: peripheral blood, taken on day 0 of AZD1222 vaccination. Receptors originate from an adult in good health.

The rearrangement joins TRBV10-3 to TRBJ2-2; D uncertain. Germline V gives CDR1 ENHRY, CDR2 SYGVKD. V lost 0 bases and J lost 6, with 8 bases in between. The CDR3 runs 14 residues. CDR3 nucleotide sequence: TGTGCCATCAGTGAGTCGAATCTGGCCGGGGAGCTGTTTTTT. Translated: CAISESNLAGELFF.

The genes are TRBV4-1 and TRBJ2-5; 7 bases are a match to TRBD1. V trimming: 4 bases; J trimming: 1 base; junction bases outside the gene matches: 9. This CDR3 contains 16 residues. Germline loops: CDR1 MGHRA, CDR2 YSYEKL. CDR3 coding DNA: TGCGCCAGCAGCCTTCCTCCCGGGACAGCCCAAGAGACCCAGTACTTC. It encodes CASSLPPGTAQETQYF.

This chain connects TRBV3-1 (or the pseudogene TRBV3-2) to TRBJ1-3; D remains ambiguous. Germline assignment: CDR1 LGHDT and CDR2 YNNKEL (reference sequence). The CDR3 spans 14 residues. The ends were cut back, 3 bases at V and 0 bases at J, with 6 bases in the middle. The CDR3: CASSHGFSGNTIYF. CDR3 DNA: TGTGCCAGCAGCCATGGGTTCTCTGGAAACACCATATATTTT.

This chain joins TRBV7-9 and TRBJ1-1; a weak D match, TRBD1 (6 bases). The germline V gene has CDR1 SEHNR and CDR2 FQNEAQ (reference sequence). V was pared by 5 bases and J by 1 base, with 14 bases between. This CDR3 spans 15 amino acids. CDR3 DNA sequence: TGTGCCAGCAGCGAAATAAAACAGGGGAACACTGAAGCTTTCTTT. This gives the protein CASSEIKQGNTEAFF.

The CDR3 nucleotides are TGTGCCAGCAGCCCAGTGGGAGTCGAGCAGTACTTC. Amino acids: CASSPVGVEQYF. V gene TRBV11-2 combines with J gene TRBJ2-7; maybe TRBD2 (5 bases). CDR1 is SGHAT and CDR2 is FQNNGV in the germline V gene. The V and J ends lost 5 bases and 6 bases respectively, with 11 bases between them. The CDR3 loop spans 12 amino acids.